These T cell receptor beta chains were read from a single sample in a study of blood T cell repertoires in COVID-19. TCRdb's table, derived via immunoSEQ multiplex PCR, lists solely in-frame clones and lacks some. The sample consists of 150,000 to 180,000 clones, 75% to 85% of them appearing once. The sample taken for sequencing was peripheral blood. All receptors come from a woman in her sixties or seventies with COVID-19, enrolled during active disease. The CDR3 runs from the conserved cysteine through the conserved F or W. Fields, in order: J gene, clone size, V gene, D gene, CDR3 protein, CDR3 DNA. D genes are given only for firm matches. Expanded clones are given a class, and other clones once, few, many or no size at all.

TRBJ2-3,.,TRBV2,.,CASSEAQGRIDTQYF,TGTGCCAGCAGTGAAGCGCAGGGGCGGATAGATACGCAGTATTTT
TRBJ1-3,few,TRBV6-5,TRBD1,CASRGDRASGNTIYF,TGTGCCAGCAGAGGGGACAGGGCCTCTGGAAACACCATATATTTT
TRBJ1-2,.,TRBV15,.,CATSRGPRGYGYTF,TGTGCCACCAGCAGAGGCCCAAGGGGCTATGGCTACACCTTC
TRBJ1-5,.,TRBV7-2,.,CASSPDRNSNQPQHF,TGTGCCAGCAGCCCGGACAGAAACAGCAATCAGCCCCAGCATTTT
TRBJ1-5,few,TRBV19,.,CASSIGGTNSNQPQHF,TGTGCCAGTAGTATTGGAGGAACGAATAGCAATCAGCCCCAGCATTTT
TRBJ2-7,.,TRBV3-1/TRBV3-2,TRBD1,CASSTGTGTYEQYF,TGTGCCAGCAGCACCGGGACAGGGACCTACGAGCAGTACTTC
TRBJ1-5,.,TRBV6-5,TRBD1,CASSYSNRGEQPQHF,TGTGCCAGCAGTTACTCGAACAGGGGTGAGCAGCCCCAGCATTTT
TRBJ1-4,.,TRBV6-4,.,CASSGGGGTFEKLFF,TGTGCCAGCAGTGGCGGTGGAGGGACCTTTGAAAAACTGTTTTTT
TRBJ1-2,.,TRBV10-3,.,CAIRGGQAYGYTF,TGTGCCATCAGAGGAGGGCAAGCATATGGCTACACCTTC
TRBJ2-1,.,TRBV3-1/TRBV3-2,TRBD2,CASSQRAGGGEQFF,TGTGCCAGCAGCCAACGAGCGGGGGGCGGTGAGCAGTTCTTC
TRBJ1-4,.,TRBV6-1,.,CASSEVQQGKKLFF,TGTGCCAGCAGTGAGGTTCAACAGGGAAAAAAACTGTTTTTT
TRBJ1-1,.,TRBV19,.,CASSIGQGIPNTEAFF,TGTGCCAGTAGTATAGGTCAGGGGATACCGAACACTGAAGCTTTCTTT
TRBJ1-6,.,TRBV25-1,TRBD1,CASSAGDRGSSPLHF,TGTGCCAGCAGTGCTGGGGACAGGGGGAGTTCACCCCTCCACTTT
TRBJ1-3,.,TRBV7-2,.,CASSFLLEFGNTIYF,TGTGCCAGCAGCTTTCTTTTAGAGTTTGGAAACACCATATATTTT
TRBJ2-7,.,TRBV7-2,.,CASSFEQGRTYEQYF,TGTGCCAGCAGCTTTGAACAGGGAAGGACCTACGAGCAGTACTTC
TRBJ2-3,.,TRBV5-1,TRBD2,CASSPTSVNTDTQYF,TGCGCCAGCAGCCCGACTAGCGTCAACACAGATACGCAGTATTTT
TRBJ2-1,.,TRBV19,.,CASSTAPPGAYNEQFF,TGTGCCAGTAGTACCGCCCCCCCAGGGGCCTACAATGAGCAGTTCTTC
TRBJ1-1,.,TRBV5-1,.,CASSNALGRGTEAFF,TGCGCCAGCAGCAACGCGTTGGGGAGGGGCACTGAAGCTTTCTTT
TRBJ1-1,.,TRBV11-2,.,CASSFSDSLNTEAFF,TGTGCCAGCAGCTTTTCGGACAGCCTAAACACTGAAGCTTTCTTT
TRBJ1-2,.,TRBV7-2,TRBD1,CASGTGGYGYTF,TGTGCCAGCGGGACAGGGGGCTATGGCTACACCTTC
TRBJ2-1,.,TRBV7-2,TRBD2,CASGQTSGDNEQFF,TGTGCCAGCGGGCAGACTAGCGGGGATAATGAGCAGTTCTTC
TRBJ2-7,.,TRBV18,.,CASSPQGLGEQYF,TGTGCCAGCTCACCACAGGGACTCGGCGAGCAGTACTTC
TRBJ1-5,.,TRBV6-6,.,CASSYQRQLSNQPQHF,TGTGCCAGCAGTTACCAAAGACAGTTAAGCAATCAGCCCCAGCATTTT
TRBJ1-6,many,TRBV7-9,.,CASSRRTGENNSPLHF,TGTGCCAGCAGCCGAAGGACGGGGGAGAATAATTCACCCCTCCACTTT
TRBJ1-1,.,TRBV6-5,.,CASSYSSGGTEAFF,TGTGCCAGCAGTTACTCGTCGGGGGGCACTGAAGCTTTCTTT
TRBJ1-2,.,TRBV15,.,CATSRVGGRFNYGYTF,TGTGCCACCAGCAGAGTTGGAGGGCGGTTTAACTATGGCTACACCTTC
TRBJ2-1,once,TRBV7-2,TRBD1,CASSRTGQGYNEQFF,TGTGCCAGCAGCCGTACGGGACAGGGGTACAATGAGCAGTTCTTC
TRBJ2-1,.,TRBV29-1,TRBD2,CSVVGTSGYDNEQFF,TGCAGCGTTGTGGGGACTAGCGGGTACGACAATGAGCAGTTCTTC
TRBJ2-5,.,TRBV14,.,CASSQVRQQETQYF,TGTGCCAGCAGCCAAGTCCGTCAGCAAGAGACCCAGTACTTC
TRBJ1-1,.,TRBV5-1,.,CASRETEAFF,TGCGCCAGCAGGGAGACTGAAGCTTTCTTT
TRBJ1-2,.,TRBV6-1,.,CASSEASGGFGYGYTF,TGTGCCAGCAGTGAAGCTTCTGGGGGCTTTGGCTATGGCTACACCTTC
TRBJ1-1,.,TRBV7-8,.,CASSLSTATAEAFF,TGTGCCAGCAGCCTCTCGACAGCGACGGCTGAAGCTTTCTTT
TRBJ1-1,many,TRBV2,.,CASSDRGMNTEAFF,TGTGCCAGCAGTGATAGAGGAATGAACACTGAAGCTTTCTTT
TRBJ1-1,.,TRBV5-1,.,CASSFREGGEAFF,TGCGCCAGCAGCTTCAGAGAGGGCGGTGAAGCTTTCTTT
TRBJ1-2,.,TRBV5-6,TRBD1,CVSSFPLQGAYGYTF,TGTGTCAGCAGCTTCCCCTTACAGGGGGCCTATGGCTACACCTTC
TRBJ2-2,once,TRBV6-5,TRBD1,CASRQTGTGELFF,TGTGCCAGCAGACAGACAGGGACCGGGGAGCTGTTTTTT
TRBJ1-1,.,TRBV6-5,TRBD1,CASRDGQGMTEAFF,TGTGCCAGCAGAGACGGACAGGGAATGACTGAAGCTTTCTTT
TRBJ2-7,.,TRBV11-3,TRBD1,CASSPGQEAPYEQYF,TGTGCCAGCAGCCCTGGACAGGAGGCACCCTACGAGCAGTACTTC
TRBJ1-1,.,TRBV7-9,.,CASSRTPTGNTEAFF,TGTGCCAGCAGTCGCACTCCTACAGGGAACACTGAAGCTTTCTTT
TRBJ2-7,.,TRBV7-8,.,CASSLAGTARGYEQYF,TGTGCCAGCAGCTTAGCCGGGACCGCGAGGGGGTACGAGCAGTACTTC
TRBJ2-5,.,TRBV5-1,TRBD2,CASSLVGGQETQYF,TGCGCCAGCAGCTTGGTCGGGGGGCAAGAGACCCAGTACTTC
TRBJ1-2,.,TRBV6-2/TRBV6-3,.,CASSYDGNGYTF,TGTGCCAGCAGTTACGATGGCAATGGCTACACCTTC
TRBJ1-6,few,TRBV6-6,TRBD1,CASSRRTGAYRSSYNSPLHF,TGTGCCAGCAGCCGCCGGACAGGCGCGTACCGGAGCTCCTATAATTCACCCCTCCACTTT
TRBJ2-1,.,TRBV6-6,.,CASTPWEAHNEQFF,TGTGCCAGCACCCCTTGGGAGGCCCACAATGAGCAGTTCTTC
TRBJ1-2,.,TRBV5-1,.,CASSLDRDWTNGYTF,TGCGCCAGCAGCTTGGATCGGGACTGGACAAATGGCTACACCTTC
TRBJ1-1,.,TRBV7-9,.,CASSPVGGLGEAFF,TGTGCCAGCAGCCCCGTCGGGGGGCTTGGTGAAGCTTTCTTT
TRBJ2-1,.,TRBV24-1,TRBD1,CATSDPGQGAINEQFF,TGTGCCACCAGTGATCCCGGACAGGGGGCTATCAATGAGCAGTTCTTC
TRBJ1-3,.,TRBV5-5,TRBD1,CASSSGTVGNTIYF,TGTGCCAGCAGCTCCGGGACAGTTGGAAACACCATATATTTT
TRBJ2-6,.,TRBV19,TRBD1,CASSRERDSRLSGANVLTF,TGTGCCAGTAGCCGTGAAAGGGACAGCCGACTCTCTGGGGCCAACGTCCTGACTTTC
TRBJ1-4,few,TRBV5-1,TRBD1,CASSSTGNFGTNEKLFF,TGCGCCAGCAGCTCGACAGGGAATTTTGGAACTAATGAAAAACTGTTTTTT
TRBJ1-2,few,TRBV19,TRBD1,CASSPPQGALLNYGYTF,TGTGCCAGTAGTCCCCCCCAGGGGGCCCTCCTTAACTATGGCTACACCTTC
TRBJ1-1,.,TRBV11-1,TRBD1,CASSFTQGAVAEAFF,TGTGCCAGCAGCTTCACTCAGGGGGCTGTCGCTGAAGCTTTCTTT
TRBJ1-2,.,TRBV6-6,.,CASSYSLAGTNYGYTF,TGTGCCAGCAGTTACTCACTCGCAGGGACTAACTATGGCTACACCTTC
TRBJ1-4,.,TRBV5-5,.,CASSKGHATNEKLFF,TGTGCCAGCAGCAAAGGACATGCAACTAATGAAAAACTGTTTTTT
TRBJ1-1,.,TRBV5-1,.,CASSLGQSGHTEAFF,TGCGCCAGCAGCTTGGGCCAATCTGGGCACACTGAAGCTTTCTTT
TRBJ1-5,.,TRBV3-1/TRBV3-2,.,CASSQDLPGAFQPQHF,TGTGCCAGCAGCCAAGATCTTCCAGGGGCTTTTCAGCCCCAGCATTTT
TRBJ1-6,.,TRBV18,TRBD1,CASSLTGAQGNSPLHF,TGTGCCAGCTCACTTACAGGGGCCCAGGGAAATTCACCCCTCCACTTT